Each of the 22 T cell receptor beta chains below was sequenced from the same sample in a study of T cell responses to AZD1222 COVID-19 vaccine. Only in-frame clones appear in the TCRdb table, and some are missing; sequencing was by immunoSEQ multiplex PCR. The sample records over 40,000 clones, over 80% being singletons. The sequences come from peripheral blood, collected on day 0 of AZD1222 vaccination. The receptors originated from an adult in good health.

The genes are TRBV12-3 or TRBV12-4 and TRBJ2-1; D is ambiguous. CDR3 length: 12 residues. Trimming shortened V by 3 bases and J by 7 bases, and 7 bases separated the two germline ends. CDR3 protein: CASSFLRNEQFF. The CDR3 DNA is TGTGCCAGCAGTTTCTTGCGTAATGAGCAGTTCTTC.

This chain connects TRBV19 to TRBJ1-5, with 8 bases aligning to TRBD1. Germline lookup yields CDR1 LNHDA and CDR2 SQIVND (reference sequence). The V gene end was trimmed by 3 bases and the J gene end by 16 bases; junction bases not matched to a gene: 17. The CDR3 extends over 15 amino acids. This chain's CDR3 is CASSMGGTGLQESHF. The CDR3, as DNA: TGTGCCAGTAGTATGGGGGGGACAGGACTACAAGAATCCCATTTT.

The rearrangement links TRBV5-1 to TRBJ1-5, with TRBD1 as a possible D gene (6 bases). CDR3 length equals 14 residues. Deletions cut 4 bases from V and 7 bases from J, with 15 bases between. CDR1 SGHRS and CDR2 YFSETQ come from the germline V gene. The CDR3 loop reads CASSPQGVGQPQHF. The CDR3 nucleotides read TGCGCCAGCAGCCCACAGGGAGTCGGGCAGCCCCAGCATTTT.

This clone was detected only a few times. V usage is TRBV12-5 and J usage is TRBJ2-1; no reliable D call. The germline CDR1 and CDR2 sequences are LGHNT and FRNRAP. This CDR3 spans 16 amino acids. Trimming took 7 bases from V and 2 from J, leaving 18 bases between them. CDR3 region: CASAIPVPETYNEQFF. The CDR3 nucleotides are TGTGCTAGTGCCATACCCGTTCCAGAAACCTACAATGAGCAGTTCTTC.

This chain connects TRBV7-2 to TRBJ1-4, with 7 nucleotides matching TRBD1. This CDR3 contains 16 residues. The V segment lost 3 bases and the J segment 4 bases; nucleotides outside the gene matches: 8. Germline values: CDR1 SGHTA, CDR2 FQGNSA. The CDR3 sequence is CASSFARDSLNEKLFF. The CDR3 DNA follows: TGTGCCAGCAGCTTCGCCCGGGACAGTCTTAATGAAAAACTGTTTTTT. Based on the CDR3 plus reference TRBV7-2 and TRBJ1-4, the full variable domain is GAGVSQSPSNKVTEKGKDVELRCDPISGHTALYWYRQSLGQGLEFLIYFQGNSAPDKSGLPSDRFSAERTGGSVSTLTIQRTQQEDSAVYLCASSFARDSLNEKLFFGSGTQLSVL.

The J gene is TRBJ2-5, the V gene TRBV28; D uncertain. Per germline, CDR1 MDHEN and CDR2 SYDVKM. V gave up 3 bases and J gave up 4 bases, with 9 bases separating them. The CDR3 consists of 13 residues. The CDR3: CASSFGKLETQYF. The CDR3 DNA reads as TGTGCCAGCAGTTTCGGTAAATTAGAGACCCAGTACTTC. The full variable domain, completed using reference TRBV28 and TRBJ2-5, is DVKVTQSSRYLVKRTGEKVFLECVQDMDHENMFWYRQDPGLGLRLIYFSYDVKMKEKGDIPEGYSVSREKKERFSLILESASTNQTSMYLCASSFGKLETQYFGPGTRLLVL.

The rearrangement uses TRBV5-1 and TRBJ1-1; D may be TRBD1 (5 bases). V was trimmed by 2 bases and J by 1 base, leaving 9 bases between them. CDR1 is SGHRS and CDR2 is YFSETQ in the germline V gene. This CDR3 comprises 14 residues. CDR3 nucleotide sequence: TGCGCCAGCAGCTTATCGGGGGGGAACACTGAAGCTTTCTTT. Translation: CASSLSGGNTEAFF.

The table lists this clone with a few counts. The chain is built from TRBV5-6 and TRBJ1-6; a weak D match, TRBD1 (5 bases). Germline loops: CDR1 SGHDT, CDR2 YYEEEE. The CDR3 runs 15 residues. The V end lost 3 bases, the J end lost 5 bases, and 12 bases lay between the germline ends. In DNA, the CDR3 is TGTGCCAGCAGCTGGTTCGACAGAGATAATTCACCCCTCCACTTT. Its translation: CASSWFDRDNSPLHF.

This chain joins TRBV2 and TRBJ1-1; D gene unclear. The length of the CDR3 is 11 residues. V was clipped by 6 bases and J by 1 base, with 3 bases between them. Germline loops: CDR1 SNHLY, CDR2 FYNNEI. CDR3 coding DNA: TGTGCCAGCAGGCCGAACACTGAAGCTTTCTTT. Protein: CASRPNTEAFF.

V gene TRBV11-2 combines with J gene TRBJ1-5; perhaps TRBD1 as D (6 bases). CDR3 length: 16 residues. The V gene's germline CDR1 is SGHAT and CDR2 FQNNGV. Trimming removed 0 bases at V and 1 base at J, with 10 bases between. DNA of the CDR3: TGTGCCAGCAGCTTAGATGGGGGGGCGAGCAATCAGCCCCAGCATTTT. This translates into CASSLDGGASNQPQHF. Filled out from reference TRBV11-2 and TRBJ1-5, the complete variable domain reads EAGVAQSPRYKIIEKRQSVAFWCNPISGHATLYWYQQILGQGPKLLIQFQNNGVVDDSQLPKDRFSAERLKGVDSTLKIQPAKLEDSAVYLCASSLDGGASNQPQHFGDGTRLSIL.

This clone was counted many times. The rearrangement uses TRBV5-4 and TRBJ2-7; D is perhaps TRBD2 (6 bases). V lost 0 bases, J lost 3 bases, and 19 bases lay in between. Germline assignment: CDR1 SGHNT and CDR2 YYREEE (reference sequence). This CDR3 spans 17 amino acids. CDR3 residues: CASSLGGLAGRGYEQYF. As DNA, the CDR3 is TGTGCCAGCAGCTTGGGGGGCCTTGCGGGACGGGGCTACGAGCAGTACTTC.

This sequence joins TRBV11-3 and TRBJ2-1; TRBD2 matches at 7 bases. This CDR3 region has 15 residues. Germline V CDR1 and CDR2: SGHNT, YENEEA. Losses at the gene ends were 5 bases for V and 5 bases for J; bases not matched to a gene: 9. CDR3 in DNA: TGTGCCAGCAGCCCTCGGGGGGTCGGGAACAATGAGCAGTTCTTC. Protein sequence: CASSPRGVGNNEQFF.

The genes are TRBV6-2 or TRBV6-3 and TRBJ2-1; D remains unclear. The CDR3 extends over 12 amino acids. Deletions cut 2 bases from V and 5 bases from J, with 4 bases between. Germline CDR1 and CDR2: MNHEY and SVGEGT. The CDR3 here is CASSYGDNEQFF. CDR3 coding DNA: TGTGCCAGCAGTTACGGGGACAATGAGCAGTTCTTC.

The chain employs TRBV2 and TRBJ2-7; D call uncertain. The V and J ends lost 3 bases and 1 base respectively, with 4 bases between them. Germline lookup yields CDR1 SNHLY and CDR2 FYNNEI. The CDR3 contains 12 residues. The CDR3 protein is CASSEGSYEQYF. The DNA of the CDR3 is TGTGCCAGCAGTGAGGGATCCTACGAGCAGTACTTC.

This clone is medium-sized by share. This rearrangement joins TRBV12-3 or TRBV12-4 to TRBJ1-1, with D unresolved. Trimming cost V 1 base and J 1 base, with 4 bases left between them. The CDR3 extends over 13 amino acids. DNA for the CDR3: TGTGCCAGCAGTTTAGGCCCGAACACTGAAGCTTTCTTT. It encodes CASSLGPNTEAFF.

This chain connects TRBV5-6 to TRBJ1-2; D gene ambiguous. The CDR3 runs 14 residues. Deletions cut 1 base from V and 3 bases from J, with 10 bases between. CDR1 and CDR2 (germline): SGHDT, YYEEEE. The CDR3 region is CASSLFRSHYGYTF. CDR3 coding DNA: TGTGCCAGCAGCTTGTTCAGATCTCACTATGGCTACACCTTC.

The CDR3 here is CASSEWSGANVLTF. For the CDR3, the DNA is TGTGCCAGCAGTGAATGGTCTGGGGCCAACGTCCTGACTTTC. The chain recombines TRBV2 with TRBJ2-6, with D hard to call. The CDR3 sequence is 14 residues long. Trimming cost V 2 bases and J 1 base, with 3 bases left between them. Germline V CDR1 and CDR2: SNHLY, FYNNEI.

The CDR3 reads CASSNFAGGQGYGYTF. The DNA of the CDR3 is TGTGCCAGTAGTAACTTCGCCGGGGGACAGGGCTATGGCTACACCTTC. The chain links TRBV19 to TRBJ1-2; 9 bases are a match to TRBD1. Trimming at V came to 4 bases and at J to 4 bases, leaving 10 bases not matched to a gene. CDR1 LNHDA and CDR2 SQIVND come from the germline V gene (reference sequence). The CDR3 runs 16 residues.

This chain uses TRBV5-1 with TRBJ2-7, with a weak D call TRBD1 (7 bases). CDR1 is SGHRS and CDR2 is YFSETQ in the germline V gene. The CDR3 contains 15 residues. V lost 7 bases and J lost 2, with 19 bases in between. CDR3: CASEPGGQMTYEQYF. The CDR3 DNA reads as TGCGCCAGCGAGCCAGGGGGGCAAATGACCTACGAGCAGTACTTC.

This clone was counted a single time. The rearrangement links TRBV3-1 (or the pseudogene TRBV3-2) to TRBJ2-3; 9 bases fit TRBD2. The V gene's germline CDR1 is LGHDT and CDR2 YNNKEL (reference sequence). This CDR3 spans 16 amino acids. With 0 bases clipped from V and 6 bases from J, the junction kept 7 bases outside the gene matches. CDR3 in amino acids: CASSQDPLAGTDTQYF. CDR3 coding DNA: TGTGCCAGCAGCCAAGATCCCCTAGCGGGAACCGATACGCAGTATTTT.

The V gene is TRBV5-1, the J gene TRBJ2-1, with 12 positions matching TRBD2. Trimming removed 4 bases from V and 8 bases from J; junction bases left unmatched: 7. CDR3 length equals 15 residues. From germline, CDR1 is SGHRS and CDR2 YFSETQ. Here the CDR3 reads CASSRLAGAGYEQFF. The CDR3 nucleotides are TGCGCCAGCAGCAGACTAGCGGGGGCTGGCTATGAGCAGTTCTTC.

CDR3 loop: CASSPGTGAGNTIYF. The CDR3 DNA reads TGTGCCAGCAGCCCGGGGACAGGGGCTGGAAACACCATATATTTT. The chain employs TRBV5-5 and TRBJ1-3, with 10 bases lining up with TRBD1. This CDR3 contains 15 residues. Germline V gene data show CDR1 as SGHKS and CDR2 as YYEKEE (reference sequence). J was trimmed by 2 bases and V by 4 bases; bases with no gene match: 3. The full variable domain, rest sourced from reference TRBV5-5 and TRBJ1-3, is DAGVTQSPTHLIKTRGQQVTLRCSPISGHKSVSWYQQVLGQGPQFIFQYYEKEERGRGNFPDRFSARQFPNYSSELNVNALLLGDSALYLCASSPGTGAGNTIYFGEGSWLTVV.